A single sample is the source of the 19 T cell receptor beta chains below, sequenced in a study of read filtering for tumor transcriptome and immune sequencing. The library was built from about 370 ng RNA with molecular barcoded adaptors for alpha/delta and beta/gamma chains. TCRdb processed the reads anew with MiXCR; each CDR3 protein has one entry. The table lists about 50,000 distinct CDR3 sequences, less than 20% of them singletons. What was sequenced was a population of CD138-negative cells sorted from bone marrow. The receptors were gathered from a donor at least 40 years old with multiple myeloma.

Points on this clonotype: This may stem from a read error, because a much larger clone lies one nucleotide away. The rearrangement joins TRBV27 to TRBJ2-7; no definite D call. Trimming shortened V by 3 bases and J by 2 bases, and 5 bases separated the two germline ends. This CDR3 region has 12 residues. Germline assignment: CDR1 MNHEY and CDR2 SMNVEV (reference sequence). CDR3 sequence: CASSFIPYEQYF. In nucleotides, the CDR3 is TGTGCCAGCAGTTTCATCCCCTACGAGCAGTACTTC.

This clonotype was seen a few times. This chain connects TRBV7-2 to TRBJ2-3; D perhaps matches TRBD1 (5 bases). The CDR3 sequence is 13 residues long. From germline, CDR1 is SGHTA and CDR2 FQGNSA. Trimming took off 2 bases at V and 7 bases at J, with 10 bases between the two ends. The CDR3 nucleotides are TGTGCCAGCAGCTTAAAGGGGTCAAATACGCAGTATTTT. Protein product: CASSLKGSNTQYF.

This clonotype was seen many times. V is TRBV5-1 and J is TRBJ2-7, with TRBD1 matching over 9 bases. The CDR3 length is 15 residues. V trimming: 0 bases; J trimming: 6 bases; junction bases outside the gene matches: 7. CDR1 SGHRS and CDR2 YFSETQ come from the germline V gene. As DNA, the CDR3 is TGCGCCAGCAGCTTGGGGGCCGGGACAGGGAGCGAGCAGTACTTC. It is translated as CASSLGAGTGSEQYF.

V usage is TRBV7-2 and J usage is TRBJ2-7, with 7 positions matching TRBD2. V trimming: 4 bases; J trimming: 2 bases; junction bases outside the gene matches: 8. The CDR3 is 15 amino acids. Germline CDR1 and CDR2: SGHTA and FQGNSA. CDR3 sequence reads: CASSYGPAGTYEQYF. The CDR3 DNA sequence: TGTGCCAGCAGCTACGGACCAGCGGGAACCTACGAGCAGTACTTC.

This clonotype was counted many times. The V call is TRBV6-2 or TRBV6-3, the J call TRBJ2-2; no clear D gene. V lost 4 bases and J 3 bases, leaving 12 bases between the germline ends. Per germline, CDR1 MNHEY and CDR2 SVGEGT. The CDR3 length is 15 residues. CDR3 loop: CASSFLTRDTGELFF. The DNA for the CDR3 is TGTGCCAGCAGTTTCTTGACTCGTGACACCGGGGAGCTGTTTTTT.

This clonotype has at least ten counts. The chain joins TRBV29-1 to TRBJ1-1; D unclear. V gave up 7 bases and J gave up 8 bases, with 20 bases separating them. Germline values: CDR1 SQVTM, CDR2 ANQGSEA. The CDR3 contains 13 residues. This chain's CDR3 is CSAGRSLSDEAFF. For the CDR3, the DNA is TGCAGCGCAGGAAGGTCGCTCAGCGACGAAGCTTTCTTT.

There are many counts of this clonotype. The V and J genes are TRBV19 and TRBJ1-1, with TRBD1 identical over 8 bases. CDR1 LNHDA and CDR2 SQIVND come from the germline V gene (reference sequence). Unmatched junction bases numbered 5, after V lost 5 bases and J lost 6 bases. This CDR3 region has 13 residues. The CDR3 sequence: CASSDRGYAEAFF. As DNA, the CDR3 is TGTGCCAGTAGTGACAGGGGATACGCTGAAGCTTTCTTT.

There are many counts of this clonotype. The chain is built from TRBV5-1 and TRBJ2-2; weak D call: TRBD1 (6 bases). Germline V lookup: CDR1 SGHRS, CDR2 YFSETQ. Trimming took off 1 base at V and 6 bases at J, with 13 bases between the two ends. The CDR3 is 15 amino acids. CDR3 residues: CASSLILEGAGELFF. CDR3 nucleotide sequence: TGCGCCAGCAGCTTGATTCTCGAGGGGGCCGGGGAGCTGTTTTTT.

This clonotype was found once. This could be a read error, since a much larger clone is one nucleotide away. This chain uses TRBV5-4 with TRBJ2-7; D uncertain. The CDR3 runs to 14 residues. Germline V gene sequence: CDR1 SGHNT, CDR2 YYREEE (reference sequence). In DNA form, the CDR3 reads TGTGCCATCAGCTTGGATGTAAACCAGCACGAGCAGTACTTC. Encoded protein: CAISLDVNQHEQYF. Full variable domain (outside the CDR3, taken from reference TRBV5-4 and TRBJ2-7): ETGVTQSPTHLIKTRGQQVTLRCSSQSGHNTVSWYQQALGQGPQFIFQYYREEENGRGNFPPRFSGLQFPNYSSELNVNALELDDSALYLCAISLDVNQHEQYFGPGTRLTVT.

This clonotype was observed many times. DNA of the CDR3: TGCAGTGCCCTTGACCCTCGCTGGAACAATGAGCAGTTCTTC. Protein sequence: CSALDPRWNNEQFF. The chain is built from TRBV20-1 and TRBJ2-1; the D is unclear. Germline CDR1 and CDR2: DFQATT and SNEGSKA (reference sequence). Trimming left V 6 bases short and J 5 bases short, with 17 bases between. The CDR3 has 14 amino acids.

This clonotype was counted many times. The junction does not match germline at one end; this may be a read error. V and J are TRBV5-1 and TRBJ1-1, with D uncertain. The CDR3 runs to 15 residues. Germline V CDR1 and CDR2: SGHRS, YFSETQ. CDR3 sequence reads: CASSLEGRENNEAFF. The CDR3 bases are TGCGCCAGCAGCTTGGAGGGCAGAGAGAACAATGAAGCTTTCTTT.

The CDR3 DNA is TGCGCCAGCAGCGCTGACTCTAGCAATCAGCCCCAGCATTTT. It is translated as CASSADSSNQPQHF. This sequence joins TRBV5-1 and TRBJ1-5, with D unclear. The length of the CDR3 is 14 residues. The V end was cut by 4 bases, the J end by 0 bases, with 8 bases between. Germline V CDR1 and CDR2: SGHRS, YFSETQ.

This clonotype turned up a few times. The CDR3 loop reads CASSEAGADYEQYF. The CDR3 nucleotides are TGTGCCAGCAGTGAAGCCGGGGCAGACTACGAGCAGTACTTC. The rearrangement joins TRBV2 to TRBJ2-7; possibly TRBD1 or TRBD2 for D (5 bases each). This CDR3 is 14 amino acids long. The germline gives CDR1 SNHLY, CDR2 FYNNEI. V lost 0 bases and J lost 3, with 9 bases in between.

This clonotype was detected many times. The genes are TRBV28 and TRBJ2-7; maybe TRBD1 (6 bases). V was clipped by 10 bases and J by 6 bases, with 13 bases between them. The CDR3 extends over 11 amino acids. Germline CDR1 and CDR2: MDHEN and SYDVKM. This CDR3 is CATQGYGEQYF. The DNA for the CDR3 is TGTGCCACCCAGGGGTATGGCGAGCAGTACTTC.

With respect to this clonotype: This may arise from a read error, as a much more abundant clone is one base away. The J gene is TRBJ1-4, the V gene TRBV5-1, with D unresolved. The end of the DNA is better explained by TRBJ2-3, so the J call may be wrong. Germline lookup yields CDR1 SGHRS and CDR2 YFSETQ. The CDR3 is made up of 16 amino acids. CDR3 region: CASSFYPGPNPDTQYF. CDR3 nucleotide sequence: TGCGCCAGCAGCTTCTATCCAGGACCAAACCCAGATACGCAGTATTTT.

This clonotype was seen repeatedly, ten times or more. The chain is built from TRBV19 and TRBJ1-1; 9 bases match TRBD1. The V segment lost 6 bases and the J segment 12 bases; nucleotides outside the gene matches: 8. Germline-derived CDR1 and CDR2 are LNHDA and SQIVND (reference sequence). This CDR3 is 12 amino acids long. DNA of the CDR3: TGTGCCAGTAGCAGTACAGGGGGCAAAACTTTCTTT. Amino acids: CASSSTGGKTFF.

This clonotype came up many times. The chain has TRBV25-1 and TRBJ1-1, with D unresolved. The CDR3 has 15 residues. Trimming stripped 6 bases from V and 0 bases from J, with 14 bases between. CDR1 MGHDK and CDR2 SYGVNS come from the germline V gene. The CDR3 bases are TGTGCCAGCAGGTGTCGGACGCTTATGAACACTGAAGCTTTCTTT. Translated, it gives CASRCRTLMNTEAFF.

This clonotype was detected ten times or more. The gene calls are TRBV30 and TRBJ1-5; TRBD1 agrees at 7 bases. Trimming cost V 3 bases and J 1 base; bases outside gene matches: 9. CDR3 length: 16 residues. From germline, CDR1 is GTSNPN and CDR2 SVGIG (reference sequence). The CDR3: CAWRDRARGSNQPQHF. CDR3 bases: TGTGCCTGGAGAGACAGGGCAAGGGGGAGCAATCAGCCCCAGCATTTT.

This clonotype has ten or more counts. CDR3 amino acids: CASSQGGYEQYF. The CDR3 DNA follows: TGTGCCAGCAGCCAGGGCGGGTACGAGCAGTACTTC. The rearrangement uses TRBV3-1 and TRBJ2-7; possibly TRBD2 for D (5 bases). Germline CDR1 reads LGHDT; CDR2 reads YNNKEL (reference sequence). The CDR3 covers 12 residues. V was clipped by 3 bases and J by 4 bases, with 7 bases between them.